These 22 T cell receptor beta chains originate from one sample sequenced in a study of blood T cell repertoires in COVID-19. Profiling relied on immunoSEQ multiplex PCR, and the TCRdb table lists in-frame clones only, not all of them. Among about 430,000 clones listed, 70% to 90% were seen once. Sequenced sample: PBMCs or T cells enriched from blood (not recorded which). These receptors were obtained from a woman aged 18-29 years who had been exposed to COVID-19.

J is TRBJ2-2 and V is TRBV11-3, with D possibly being TRBD2 (5 bases). The CDR3 spans 14 residues. V was shortened by 1 base and J by 5 bases, with 8 bases between the two germline ends. The germline V gene has CDR1 SGHNT and CDR2 YENEEA. The CDR3 region has the DNA TGTGCCAGCAGCTTAGGGTCGGGGACCGGGGAGCTGTTTTTT. As protein: CASSLGSGTGELFF.

J is TRBJ2-3 and V is TRBV27; 8 positions agree with TRBD2. The V and J ends lost 3 bases and 4 bases, in that order; junction bases with no gene match: 9. The CDR3 extends over 16 amino acids. Germline CDR1 is MNHEY and CDR2 is SMNVEV (reference sequence). The CDR3 coding sequence is TGTGCCAGCAGTTTTACCGGGAGGGCCTTGGCAGATACGCAGTATTTT. Its translation: CASSFTGRALADTQYF.

The chain joins TRBV19 to TRBJ2-7; 7 positions match TRBD1. Germline assignment: CDR1 LNHDA and CDR2 SQIVND (reference sequence). The J segment lost 3 bases and the V segment lost 3 bases, leaving 2 bases of the junction unmatched. There are 13 residues in the CDR3. The CDR3 sequence: CASSMGDSYEQYF. DNA of the CDR3: TGTGCCAGTAGTATGGGGGACAGCTACGAGCAGTACTTC.

Concerning this clone itself: Other DNA sequences within the sample encode an identical CDR3. The chain uses TRBV28 and TRBJ1-2, with D perhaps matching TRBD1 (6 bases). Trimming took off 5 bases at V and 8 bases at J, with 12 bases between the two ends. CDR1 MDHEN and CDR2 SYDVKM come from the germline V gene. The CDR3 covers 12 residues. The CDR3 sequence: CASSRQGRGYTF. In DNA form, the CDR3 reads TGTGCCAGCAGTCGGCAGGGGCGCGGCTACACCTTC.

This clone was picked up one time. This rearrangement joins TRBV19 to TRBJ2-1; D possibly corresponds to TRBD2 (6 bases). The CDR3 has 12 amino acids. Germline assignment: CDR1 LNHDA and CDR2 SQIVND (reference sequence). V was pared by 3 bases and J by 10 bases, with 10 bases between. The CDR3 protein is CASSIGGSEQFF. DNA of the CDR3: TGTGCCAGTAGTATCGGAGGGTCCGAGCAGTTCTTC.

The V call is TRBV5-4, the J call TRBJ2-7, with D perhaps matching TRBD1 (6 bases). Germline CDR1 reads SGHNT; CDR2 reads YYREEE (reference sequence). The CDR3 length is 14 residues. Trimming took 0 bases from V and 5 from J, leaving 12 bases between them. CDR3 protein: CASSLGRTADEQYF. The CDR3 DNA reads as TGTGCCAGCAGCTTGGGAAGGACAGCGGACGAGCAGTACTTC.

V gene TRBV5-6 combines with J gene TRBJ2-3, with TRBD1 matching 10 bases. Trimming removed 4 bases from V and 4 bases from J; junction bases left unmatched: 12. This CDR3 is 17 amino acids long. CDR1 and CDR2 from the germline V gene are SGHDT and YYEEEE. The CDR3 loop is CASSPSPWGQGSDTQYF. CDR3 sequence (DNA): TGTGCCAGCAGCCCCTCCCCGTGGGGACAGGGGTCAGATACGCAGTATTTT. Variable domain in full (rest from reference TRBV5-6 and TRBJ2-3): DAGVTQSPTHLIKTRGQQVTLRCSPKSGHDTVSWYQQALGQGPQFIFQYYEEEERQRGNFPDRFSGHQFPNYSSELNVNALLLGDSALYLCASSPSPWGQGSDTQYFGPGTRLTVL.

The chain combines TRBV4-2 with TRBJ2-2, with 7 bases lining up with TRBD1. V gave up 0 bases and J gave up 7 bases; unmatched junction bases: 11. Germline V CDR1 and CDR2: LGHNA, YNFKEQ. This CDR3 contains 17 residues. CDR3 nucleotide sequence: TGTGCCAGCAGCCAAGATATAAGCTTAGGGGGCGACGGGGAGCTGTTTTTT. It yields the protein CASSQDISLGGDGELFF.

The chain links TRBV7-8 to TRBJ2-7, with TRBD2 matching 13 bases. The CDR3 has 19 amino acids. Looked up from germline, CDR1 is SGHVS and CDR2 is FQNEAQ. Germline trimming cut 4 bases from V and 0 bases from J; bases unmatched to any gene: 12. The CDR3 sequence: CASSSRLLAGGVSSYEQYF. The CDR3 nucleotides read TGTGCCAGCAGCTCCAGGCTACTAGCGGGAGGGGTCAGCTCCTACGAGCAGTACTTC.

The count of this clone is one. The genes are TRBV3-1 (or the pseudogene TRBV3-2) and TRBJ1-1; a possible D gene is TRBD1 (6 bases). The CDR3 sequence is 15 residues long. CDR1 and CDR2 from the germline V gene are LGHDT and YNNKEL (reference sequence). Trimming left V 0 bases short and J 10 bases short, with 18 bases between. The CDR3 region is CASSQDRRGSFGAFF. CDR3 nucleotide sequence: TGTGCCAGCAGCCAAGATAGAAGGGGGAGTTTTGGAGCTTTCTTT.

The V call is TRBV7-2, the J call TRBJ1-3; D is unresolved. CDR3 length: 17 residues. Germline assignment: CDR1 SGHTA and CDR2 FQGNSA. The ends were cut back, 2 bases at V and 0 bases at J, with 14 bases in the middle. The CDR3 protein is CASSLSPPRGSGNTIYF. Here the CDR3 DNA reads TGTGCCAGCAGCTTATCGCCCCCCCGAGGCTCTGGAAACACCATATATTTT.

This chain joins TRBV7-9 and TRBJ1-3, with TRBD1 as a possible D gene (6 bases). From germline, CDR1 is SEHNR and CDR2 FQNEAQ (reference sequence). Trimming shortened V by 4 bases and J by 0 bases, and 19 bases separated the two germline ends. The CDR3 totals 18 residues. CDR3 amino acids: CASSSNPGHPSSGNTIYF. For the CDR3, the DNA is TGTGCCAGCAGCTCCAATCCGGGACACCCTTCCTCTGGAAACACCATATATTTT.

The DNA of the CDR3 is TGTGCCAGCAGTTTGGGGCCGGGACAGGGATTCACCGGGGAGCTGTTTTTT. It translates to CASSLGPGQGFTGELFF. V and J are TRBV28 and TRBJ2-2, with 9 nucleotides matching TRBD1. Per the germline V gene, CDR1 is MDHEN and CDR2 is SYDVKM. J lost 4 bases, V lost 3 bases, and 9 bases had no gene match. This CDR3 spans 17 amino acids.

The V and J genes are TRBV5-6 and TRBJ2-1, with D unresolved. V shed 2 bases and J shed 7 bases, with 7 bases lying between them. The CDR3 runs 12 residues. The germline V gene has CDR1 SGHDT and CDR2 YYEEEE. The DNA for the CDR3 is TGTGCCAGCAGCTTTAACCGGAATGAGCAGTTCTTC. Protein sequence: CASSFNRNEQFF.

The chain links TRBV7-2 to TRBJ1-1; D unresolved. V was cut by 6 bases and J by 0 bases, with 14 bases left in between. CDR1 and CDR2 from the germline V gene are SGHTA and FQGNSA. The CDR3 consists of 15 residues. For the CDR3, the DNA is TGTGCCAGCAGTTCTAACGGGGTAATGAACACTGAAGCTTTCTTT. It translates to CASSSNGVMNTEAFF.

The chain has TRBV7-7 and TRBJ2-2; maybe TRBD2 (5 bases). CDR1 SSHAT and CDR2 FNYEAQ come from the germline V gene (reference sequence). Trimming took 7 bases from V and 4 from J, leaving 13 bases between them. This CDR3 comprises 14 residues. The DNA for the CDR3 is TGTGCCAGCACAGAGGGATTGGCCACCGGGGAGCTGTTTTTT. Protein: CASTEGLATGELFF.

The rearrangement joins TRBV15 to TRBJ1-2; 7 bases match TRBD1. Germline loops: CDR1 LNHNV, CDR2 YYDKDF (reference sequence). Trimming cost V 0 bases and J 4 bases; bases outside gene matches: 5. This CDR3 contains 15 residues. CDR3 loop: CATSRDPDRSYGYTF. The CDR3 nucleotides are TGTGCCACCAGCAGAGATCCGGACAGGTCCTATGGCTACACCTTC.

The genes are TRBV7-8 and TRBJ2-2; TRBD1 might be the D (5 bases). Trimming left V 0 bases short and J 0 bases short, with 8 bases between. CDR3 length: 16 amino acids. The germline gives CDR1 SGHVS, CDR2 FQNEAQ. CDR3 nucleotide sequence: TGTGCCAGCAGCTTAGCATACAGGTCGAACACCGGGGAGCTGTTTTTT. It codes for CASSLAYRSNTGELFF.

J is TRBJ1-6 and V is TRBV24-1; D is uncertain. Per the germline V gene, CDR1 is KGHDR and CDR2 is SFDVKD. This CDR3 spans 13 amino acids. With 4 bases removed from V and 7 bases from J, the gap between germline ends came to 7 bases. CDR3 nucleotides: TGTGCCACCAGTGAAGGGAGAAATTCACCCCTCCACTTT. The encoded protein is CATSEGRNSPLHF.

The chain carries TRBV18 and TRBJ2-1; TRBD1 agrees at 10 bases. The J segment lost 5 bases and the V segment lost 3 bases, leaving 10 bases of the junction unmatched. CDR1 is KGHSH, CDR2 LQKENI, per germline. CDR3 length equals 17 residues. The CDR3 coding sequence is TGTGCCAGCTCACCCAGATCTGGACAGGGGGTAAACAATGAGCAGTTCTTC. This translates into CASSPRSGQGVNNEQFF.

The V gene is TRBV11-2, the J gene TRBJ2-7; D gene unclear. Between the trimmed V and J ends, which lost 5 bases and 4 bases, there was a span of 6 bases. The germline V gene encodes CDR1 SGHAT and CDR2 FQNNGV. The CDR3 is 11 residues long. CDR3 protein: CASSLQYEQYF. The CDR3 nucleotides read TGTGCCAGCAGCCTACAGTACGAGCAGTACTTC.

The V and J genes are TRBV10-3 and TRBJ2-3; no clear D. V was cut by 8 bases and J by 5 bases, with 5 bases left in between. The CDR3 has 10 amino acids. The germline V gene has CDR1 ENHRY and CDR2 SYGVKD. Here the CDR3 reads CAIGGDTQYF. As DNA, the CDR3 is TGTGCCATCGGCGGAGATACGCAGTATTTT.